Detailed here is one T cell receptor (beta chain). Its target is not known. This sample was included in a study of cytomegalovirus exposure and HLA in healthy donors. PCR was performed using 60 Vbeta and 13 Jbeta primers. Method: immunoSEQ multiplex PCR; TCRdb's copy keeps in-frame clones and lacks some. The sample shows around 140,000 clones, under 90% of them seen only once. General observations from the study: As was reported, the HLA-A and HLA-B alleles of most subjects were accurately predicted from TCR beta sequences.

V was clipped by 1 base and J by 2 bases; unmatched bases: 4. CDR1 is SGHVS and CDR2 is FQNEAQ in the germline V gene. The CDR3 is made up of 16 amino acids. Source material: PBMCs. V usage is TRBV7-8 and J usage is TRBJ1-3, with 8 bases that match TRBD1. The receptor's source is a man between 35 and 55 years old in good health and CMV-seronegative. In DNA, the CDR3 is TGTGCCAGCAGCTTAGGCGGGACAGGCACTGGAAACACCATATATTTT. It yields the protein CASSLGGTGTGNTIYF.